Each of the 5 T cell receptor beta chains below was sequenced from the same sample in a study of cytotoxic CD8 clonotypes in ibrutinib-treated CLL (dated by TCRdb to the early 2020s). The library was produced with the immunoSEQ multiplex PCR assay. TCRdb carries this immuneACCESS record with in-frame sequences only. Its versions omit some clonotypes, under half of them owing to an unresolved V gene in the studies checked, with the rest unexplained. The sample records around 33,000 clones, 49% of which are singletons. 18% of the sample is taken by the ten largest. Sequenced material: PBMCs, taken before ibrutinib treatment. The receptor source for this set is a human donor with chronic lymphocytic leukemia.

This clone was recorded a few times. The chain has TRBV7-6 and TRBJ2-3; 11 bases are shared with TRBD2. Germline CDR1 is SGHVS and CDR2 is FNYEAQ. The CDR3 contains 16 residues. With 6 bases clipped from V and 1 base from J, the junction kept 6 bases outside the gene matches. Here the CDR3 DNA reads TGTGCCAGCAGTATACTTAGCGGGGGGGGCACAGATACGCAGTATTTT. Translated, it gives CASSILSGGGTDTQYF. The full variable domain, its missing parts supplied by reference TRBV7-6 and TRBJ2-3, is GAGVSQSPRYKVTKRGQDVALRCDPISGHVSLYWYRQALGQGPEFLTYFNYEAQQDKSGLPNDRFSAERPEGSISTLTIQRTEQRDSAMYRCASSILSGGGTDTQYFGPGTRLTVL.

The V and J genes are TRBV29-1 and TRBJ2-1; 8 nucleotides line up with TRBD2. CDR1 is SQVTM and CDR2 is ANQGSEA in the germline V gene. The CDR3 spans 16 residues. The trim removed 7 bases at V and 4 bases at J, leaving 15 bases unmatched. The CDR3 region is CSAHRAEREIYNEQFF. DNA of the CDR3: TGCAGCGCCCACAGGGCCGAGCGGGAGATTTACAATGAGCAGTTCTTC.

This clone was counted once. The V and J genes are TRBV7-2 and TRBJ2-5; perhaps TRBD1 as D (5 bases). Germline CDR1 reads SGHTA; CDR2 reads FQGNSA. V was pared by 2 bases and J by 2 bases, with 9 bases between. The length of the CDR3 is 14 residues. CDR3 bases: TGTGCCAGCAGCTTAAAACAGGAGCAAGAGACCCAGTACTTC. Residues: CASSLKQEQETQYF.

This clone was recorded at least ten times. The CDR3 DNA sequence: TGCGCCAGCAGCTTGAAGCTAGCGGGGGCCAATGAGCAGTTCTTC. Amino acids: CASSLKLAGANEQFF. V is TRBV5-1 and J is TRBJ2-1, with TRBD2 identical over 10 bases. Germline V CDR1 and CDR2: SGHRS, YFSETQ. The CDR3 spans 15 residues. V lost 1 base, J lost 6 bases, and 4 bases stayed unmatched.

The rearrangement links TRBV5-1 to TRBJ1-1; tentative D call: TRBD1 (5 bases). This CDR3 has 14 residues. Trimming cost V 0 bases and J 5 bases, with 11 bases left between them. The germline CDR1 and CDR2 sequences are SGHRS and YFSETQ. CDR3 sequence reads: CASSLVGEWTEAFF. The DNA for the CDR3 is TGCGCCAGCAGCTTGGTAGGGGAGTGGACTGAAGCTTTCTTT.